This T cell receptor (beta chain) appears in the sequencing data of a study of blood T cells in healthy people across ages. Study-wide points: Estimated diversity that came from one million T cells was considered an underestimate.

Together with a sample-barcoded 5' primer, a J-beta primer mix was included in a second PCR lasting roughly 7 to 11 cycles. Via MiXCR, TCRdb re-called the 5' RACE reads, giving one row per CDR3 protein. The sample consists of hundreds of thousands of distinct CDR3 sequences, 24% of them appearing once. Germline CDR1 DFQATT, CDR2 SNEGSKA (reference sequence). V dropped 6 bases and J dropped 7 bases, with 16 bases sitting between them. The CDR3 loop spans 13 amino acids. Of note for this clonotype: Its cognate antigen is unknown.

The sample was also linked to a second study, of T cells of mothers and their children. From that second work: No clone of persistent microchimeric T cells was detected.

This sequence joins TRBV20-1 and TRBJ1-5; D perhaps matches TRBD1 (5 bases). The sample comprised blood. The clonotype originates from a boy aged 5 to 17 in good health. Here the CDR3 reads CSAPEGRGQPQHF. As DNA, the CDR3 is TGCAGTGCCCCAGAGGGGCGAGGCCAGCCCCAGCATTTT.